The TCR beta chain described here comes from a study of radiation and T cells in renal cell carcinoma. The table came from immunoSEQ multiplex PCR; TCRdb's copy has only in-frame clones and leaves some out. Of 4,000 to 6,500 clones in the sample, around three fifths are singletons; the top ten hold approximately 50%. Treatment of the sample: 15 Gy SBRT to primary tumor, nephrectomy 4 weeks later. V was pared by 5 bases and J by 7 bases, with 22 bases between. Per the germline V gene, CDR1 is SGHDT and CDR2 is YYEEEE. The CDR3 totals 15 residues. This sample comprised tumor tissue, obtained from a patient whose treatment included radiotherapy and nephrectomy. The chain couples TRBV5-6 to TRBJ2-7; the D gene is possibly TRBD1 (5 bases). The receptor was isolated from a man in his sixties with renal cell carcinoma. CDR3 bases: TGTGCCAGCAGATCCAGGGTCAGGACCTTAGAAGAGCAGTACTTC. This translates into CASRSRVRTLEEQYF.